Each of the 18 T cell receptor beta chains below was sequenced from the same sample in a study of T cells in Graves' hyperthyroidism and ophthalmopathy. From RNA transcripts, TCR beta CDR3 regions were amplified. Primed by the HTBI set, a first-round RT-PCR was run on the TCR CDR3. From the multiplex PCR reads, TCRdb called clonotypes with MiXCR, one entry per CDR3 protein. Of 600,000 to 800,000 distinct CDR3 sequences listed, about 35% are singletons. The sequenced sample consisted of blood. The receptors originated from a woman in her forties with Graves' hyperthyroidism.

In this sample, this clonotype turned up a few times. This chain joins TRBV11-3 and TRBJ2-5, with TRBD1 matching 7 bases. The CDR3 length is 13 residues. The V gene's germline CDR1 is SGHNT and CDR2 YENEEA. The junction had 3 bases not matched to a gene; V was cut back by 4 bases and J by 4 bases. DNA of the CDR3: TGTGCCAGCAGCTCGACAGGGATAGAGACCCAGTACTTC. Translating it yields CASSSTGIETQYF.

Concerning this clonotype itself: No conserved phenylalanine or tryptophan is present at the end of the CDR3, so a read error is the likely explanation. This sequence joins TRBV6-5 and TRBJ2-5; D is undetermined. V shed 6 bases and J shed 0 bases, with 5 bases lying between them. This CDR3 has 12 residues. CDR1 MNHEY and CDR2 SVGAGI come from the germline V gene. The CDR3 loop is CASSPNQETQYS. Written as DNA, the CDR3 is TGTGCCAGCAGCCCGAACCAAGAGACCCAGTACTCC.

This clonotype was counted many times. The chain is built from TRBV10-2 and TRBJ2-5; possible D gene TRBD1, 5 bases. V lost 4 bases to trimming and J lost 0 bases, with 9 bases between them. The CDR3 totals 14 residues. Germline V lookup: CDR1 WSHSY, CDR2 SAAADI. The CDR3 sequence is CASSARAYQETQYF. In DNA form, the CDR3 reads TGCGCCAGCAGTGCCAGGGCGTACCAAGAGACCCAGTACTTC.

The gene calls are TRBV6-5 and TRBJ1-2; 10 bases line up with TRBD1. Germline V CDR1 and CDR2: MNHEY, SVGAGI. The CDR3 runs 15 residues. With 0 bases clipped from V and 4 bases from J, the junction kept 2 bases outside the gene matches. The DNA for the CDR3 is TGTGCCAGCAGTTACTCGACAGGGGGCATCTATGGCTACACCTTC. It codes for CASSYSTGGIYGYTF.

The chain joins TRBV10-3 to TRBJ2-7, with a tentative D call TRBD1 (5 bases). The end of the DNA fits TRBJ2-1 better, so the J call may be wrong. CDR3 length equals 14 residues. The germline V gene encodes CDR1 ENHRY and CDR2 SYGVKD. The CDR3 nucleotides are TGTGCCATCACTGCCGACAGCCAGGGCAATGAGCAGTTCTTC. It is translated as CAITADSQGNEQFF.

This rearrangement joins TRBV10-3 to TRBJ2-1; 13 bases map to TRBD2. The CDR3 length is 14 residues. V was clipped by 2 bases and J by 12 bases; unmatched bases: 4. CDR1 is ENHRY and CDR2 is SYGVKD in the germline V gene. This chain's CDR3 is CAISETSGGALQFF. For the CDR3, the DNA is TGTGCCATCAGTGAGACTAGCGGGGGGGCACTGCAGTTCTTC.

The V gene is TRBV6-1, the J gene TRBJ1-2; D unclear. CDR1 is MNHNS, CDR2 SASEGT, per germline. The CDR3 runs to 13 residues. Trimming stripped 9 bases from V and 4 bases from J, with 15 bases between. The CDR3 loop reads CASGKPPFYGYTF. DNA for the CDR3: TGTGCCAGTGGGAAGCCACCGTTCTATGGCTACACCTTC.

This clonotype was counted at least ten times. The genes are TRBV7-9 and TRBJ1-2; D gene uncertain. Per germline, CDR1 SEHNR and CDR2 FQNEAQ (reference sequence). The CDR3 spans 14 residues. V gave up 5 bases and J gave up 5 bases, with 15 bases separating them. CDR3 coding DNA: TGTGCCAGCAGCCCCGGGGTGGCTGGGTATGGCTACACCTTC. This gives the protein CASSPGVAGYGYTF.

In this sample, this clonotype turned up many times. V and J are TRBV2 and TRBJ1-1; possible D gene TRBD1, 6 bases. Germline CDR1 is SNHLY and CDR2 is FYNNEI. There are 15 residues in the CDR3. Trimming stripped 5 bases from V and 0 bases from J, with 13 bases between. The CDR3 here is CASSPKTGLNTEAFF. CDR3 in DNA: TGTGCCAGCAGTCCCAAAACAGGGTTGAACACTGAAGCTTTCTTT.

This clonotype appeared many times. V is TRBV29-1 and J is TRBJ1-5; D gene ambiguous. The V gene's germline CDR1 is SQVTM and CDR2 ANQGSEA. CDR3 length: 15 residues. The V and J ends lost 4 bases and 5 bases respectively, with 18 bases between them. The CDR3, as DNA: TGCAGCGTTGGTGGTTTCAGGTGGGGAGATCAGCCCCAGCATTTT. Amino acids: CSVGGFRWGDQPQHF.

Here the CDR3 reads CATSSYSVNPSGETQYF. CDR3 in DNA: TGTGCCACCAGCAGTTACTCGGTCAACCCAAGTGGGGAGACCCAGTACTTC. V is TRBV15 and J is TRBJ2-5, with no clear D. The germline gives CDR1 LNHNV, CDR2 YYDKDF (reference sequence). The CDR3 covers 17 residues. The V and J ends lost 3 bases and 5 bases respectively, with 22 bases between them.

This clonotype has a handful of counts. CDR3 sequence: CASRTWTDTQYF. Written as DNA, the CDR3 is TGTGCCAGCAGAACCTGGACAGATACGCAGTATTTT. The rearrangement uses TRBV6-5 and TRBJ2-3; unclear D gene. Germline CDR1 and CDR2: MNHEY and SVGAGI. The CDR3 sequence is 12 residues long. Trimming removed 6 bases from V and 3 bases from J, with 7 bases in between.

A word on this clonotype: This CDR3 fails to terminate in the conserved phenylalanine or tryptophan, so it likely reflects a read error. The DNA is left out, because the CDR3 cannot be placed on it with certainty; the CDR3 is given as TCRdb lists it. J is TRBJ2-5 and V is TRBV7-2; the table's TRBD1 call for D was not verified on the DNA. The CDR3 extends over 9 residues, inclusive of both ends. Germline values: CDR1 SGHTA, CDR2 FQGNSA. CDR3 sequence: CASSLTGGT.

This clonotype was counted ten times or more. V gene TRBV5-6 combines with J gene TRBJ1-6; 9 nucleotides align to TRBD1. The CDR3 is 15 residues long. The trim removed 2 bases at V and 8 bases at J, leaving 5 bases unmatched. The germline V gene encodes CDR1 SGHDT and CDR2 YYEEEE. CDR3 sequence: CASSFTGGAHSPLHF. The CDR3 bases are TGTGCCAGCAGCTTTACAGGGGGCGCGCATTCACCCCTCCACTTT. Combining the CDR3 with reference TRBV5-6 and TRBJ1-6 gives the whole variable domain DAGVTQSPTHLIKTRGQQVTLRCSPKSGHDTVSWYQQALGQGPQFIFQYYEEEERQRGNFPDRFSGHQFPNYSSELNVNALLLGDSALYLCASSFTGGAHSPLHFGNGTRLTVT.

On this clonotype itself: A read error may be the cause here, since a much bigger clone is one base away. The chain joins TRBV6-5 to TRBJ2-7; D not certain. Per germline, CDR1 MNHEY and CDR2 SVGAGI. The CDR3 contains 10 residues. The CDR3 DNA reads TGTGCCATCAGTTACTCGAACGGAAACTTC. Its translation is CAISYSNGNF.

The chain employs TRBV10-1 and TRBJ1-5; D is undetermined. Trimming left V 6 bases short and J 6 bases short, with 15 bases between. The germline gives CDR1 WNHNN, CDR2 SYGVQD (reference sequence). CDR3 length: 14 amino acids. DNA for the CDR3: TGCGCCAGCAGCACAAGGGTAAACCGTCAGCCCCAGCATTTT. Translated, it gives CASSTRVNRQPQHF.

This clonotype appeared many times. V gene TRBV20-1 combines with J gene TRBJ1-5, with 9 bases matching TRBD1. The CDR3 is made up of 15 amino acids. Germline values: CDR1 DFQATT, CDR2 SNEGSKA (reference sequence). The V gene end was trimmed by 0 bases and the J gene end by 6 bases; junction bases not matched to a gene: 6. CDR3 DNA: TGCAGTGCTAGAGACAGGGACAGGGATGGTCAGCCCCAGCATTTT. Encoded protein: CSARDRDRDGQPQHF.

This clonotype appeared a few times. This chain uses TRBV20-1 with TRBJ1-4; perhaps TRBD1 as D (5 bases). The length of the CDR3 is 14 residues. Germline loops: CDR1 DFQATT, CDR2 SNEGSKA (reference sequence). V lost 1 base, J lost 3 bases, and 9 bases lay in between. Written as DNA, the CDR3 is TGCAGTGCTAGAGGTGGGGGGTCTAATGAAAAACTGTTTTTT. Its translation: CSARGGGSNEKLFF.